Given below is one T cell receptor beta chain in context. This specimen comes from a study of cytomegalovirus exposure and HLA in healthy donors. Study background: An earlier analysis identified under 130 million unique TCR beta sequences in about 180 million T cells.

The PCR employed 60 Vbeta primers together with 13 Jbeta primers. Profiling relied on immunoSEQ multiplex PCR, and the TCRdb table lists in-frame clones only, not all of them. The data contain some 210,000 clones, around four fifths of them singletons. The length of the CDR3 is 13 residues. The V gene lost 8 bases and the J gene lost 0 bases, with 5 bases spanning the gap. Germline assignment: CDR1 SNHLY and CDR2 FYNNEI. Healthy bone marrow donors made up the donor group. Whereas donors were nominally healthy upon sampling, unrecorded immune exposures were probable. Sequencing was performed on PBMCs. This sequence was found in a male donor in good health and CMV-seronegative. V usage is TRBV2 and J usage is TRBJ2-6; TRBD2 is a possible D gene (5 bases). CDR3 sequence (DNA): TGTGCCAGCGGACTCTCTGGGGCCAACGTCCTGACTTTC. Its translation is CASGLSGANVLTF.